Listed below are T cell receptor beta chains from one sample, sequenced in a study of blood T cell repertoires in COVID-19. Produced via immunoSEQ multiplex PCR; TCRdb's table is partial and in-frame only. The repertoire holds roughly 79,000 clones, with 85% to 90% as singletons. The specimen was peripheral blood. These TCRs come from a man in his forties or fifties with active COVID-19. CDR3s include the opening cysteine and the closing phenylalanine or tryptophan. Each record gives: V gene, J gene, CDR3 protein.

TRBV19,TRBJ2-5,CASTPNYQTVGETQYF
TRBV6-4,TRBJ2-2,CASLYNTGELFF
TRBV6-5,TRBJ1-6,CASSFQGGESPLHF
TRBV27,TRBJ2-2,CASSGRGLTGELFF
TRBV5-4,TRBJ2-1,CASSLDRVSYNEQFF
TRBV6-5,TRBJ1-1,CASSSGQEVSTEAFF
TRBV18,TRBJ2-7,CASSTRETYEQYF
TRBV5-6,TRBJ2-2,CASSPRGTANTGELFF
TRBV27,TRBJ2-1,CASSSRDRRYNEQFF
TRBV3-1/TRBV3-2,TRBJ1-3,CASSQDSGMGNTIYF
TRBV9,TRBJ2-2,CASSVRQGASGELFF
TRBV7-8,TRBJ2-1,CASSLALAGKYNEQFF
TRBV6-4,TRBJ2-2,CASSDRTGQTPNTGELFF
TRBV4-1,TRBJ2-4,CASSRRDRENIQYF
TRBV12-3/TRBV12-4,TRBJ2-3,CASRLAGTDTQYF
TRBV6-2/TRBV6-3,TRBJ2-3,CASSSVSLGRRDTQYF
TRBV5-6,TRBJ1-6,CASSLPGDSPLHF
TRBV4-2,TRBJ2-5,CASSQETGETQYF
TRBV19,TRBJ2-7,CASSIQGAGGYEQYF
TRBV28,TRBJ1-1,CASREQSGGNTEAFF
TRBV13,TRBJ2-1,CASSGATGESYNEQFF
TRBV15,TRBJ2-1,CATSMTGFNEQFF
TRBV7-9,TRBJ2-7,CASSLRRENRGEQYF
TRBV4-3,TRBJ1-2,CASSRNGQAPNRGYTF
TRBV19,TRBJ2-7,CASSVTGWDEQYF
TRBV5-1,TRBJ2-5,CASSPGTSQETQYF
TRBV11-2,TRBJ1-6,CASSLVAAHINSPLHF
TRBV2,TRBJ2-3,CASSAGTTDTQYF
TRBV19,TRBJ2-1,CASSILGSFNEQFF
TRBV2,TRBJ2-5,CASSVDRVGLETQYF
TRBV2,TRBJ2-3,CASTGGGSTDTQYF
TRBV7-3,TRBJ2-1,CASSSTGGRNEQFF
TRBV19,TRBJ2-3,CASKQGVGTDTQYF
TRBV7-8,TRBJ2-1,CASRSRTGGGEQFF
TRBV7-2,TRBJ2-7,CASSFQGTSGYEQYF
TRBV7-8,TRBJ1-5,CASSLGGRLGQPQHF
TRBV11-2,TRBJ2-1,CASSLGLNNEQFF
TRBV10-3,TRBJ1-3,CAISDQTGGKLLSGNTIYF
TRBV21-1,TRBJ1-1,CASSTARVLGTEAFF
TRBV21-1,TRBJ1-6,CASLPPGQLNSPLHF
TRBV4-3,TRBJ2-3,CASSQVLGGEGTDTQYF